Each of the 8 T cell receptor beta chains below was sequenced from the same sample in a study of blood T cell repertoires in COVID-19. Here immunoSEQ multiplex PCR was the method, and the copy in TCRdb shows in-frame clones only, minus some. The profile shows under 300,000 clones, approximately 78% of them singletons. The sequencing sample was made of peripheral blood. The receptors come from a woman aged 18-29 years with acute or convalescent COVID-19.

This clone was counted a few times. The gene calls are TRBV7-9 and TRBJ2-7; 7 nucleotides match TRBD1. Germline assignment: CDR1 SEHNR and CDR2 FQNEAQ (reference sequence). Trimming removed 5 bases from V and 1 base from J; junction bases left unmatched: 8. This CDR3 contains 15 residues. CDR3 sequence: CASSEKTGSSYEQYF. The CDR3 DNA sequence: TGTGCCAGCAGCGAGAAGACAGGGTCGTCCTACGAGCAGTACTTC.

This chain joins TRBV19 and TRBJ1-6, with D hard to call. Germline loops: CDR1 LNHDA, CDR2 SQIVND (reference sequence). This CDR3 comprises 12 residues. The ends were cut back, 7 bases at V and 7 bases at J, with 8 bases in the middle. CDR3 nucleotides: TGTGCCAGTACAGAGGGAAATTCACCCCTCCACTTT. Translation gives CASTEGNSPLHF.

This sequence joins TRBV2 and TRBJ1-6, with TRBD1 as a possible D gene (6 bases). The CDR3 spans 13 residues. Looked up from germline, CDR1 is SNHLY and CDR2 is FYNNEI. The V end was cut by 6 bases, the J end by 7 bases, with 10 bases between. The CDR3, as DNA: TGTGCCAGCAGCCGGACAGCCAATTCACCCCTCCACTTT. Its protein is CASSRTANSPLHF. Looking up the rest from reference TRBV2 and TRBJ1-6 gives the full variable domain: EPEVTQTPSHQVTQMGQEVILRCVPISNHLYFYWYRQILGQKVEFLVSFYNNEISEKSEIFDDQFSVERPDGSNFTLKIRSTKLEDSAMYFCASSRTANSPLHFGNGTRLTVT.

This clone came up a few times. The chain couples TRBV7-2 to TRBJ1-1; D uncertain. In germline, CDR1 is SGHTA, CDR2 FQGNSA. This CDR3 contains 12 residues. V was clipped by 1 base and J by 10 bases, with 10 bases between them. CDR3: CASSLDYGGAFF. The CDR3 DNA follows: TGTGCCAGCAGCTTAGACTACGGAGGAGCTTTCTTT.

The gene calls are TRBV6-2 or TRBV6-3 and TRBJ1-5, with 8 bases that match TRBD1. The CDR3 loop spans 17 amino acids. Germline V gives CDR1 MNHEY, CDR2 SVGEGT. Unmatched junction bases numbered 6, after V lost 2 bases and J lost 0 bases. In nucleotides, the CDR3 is TGTGCCAGCAGTTACGTCGCGGGACAGGTTAGCAATCAGCCCCAGCATTTT. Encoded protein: CASSYVAGQVSNQPQHF.

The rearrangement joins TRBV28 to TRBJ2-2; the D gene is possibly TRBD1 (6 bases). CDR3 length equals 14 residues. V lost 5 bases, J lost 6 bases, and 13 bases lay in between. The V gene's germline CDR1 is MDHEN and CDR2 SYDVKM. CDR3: CASSIGQGSGELFF. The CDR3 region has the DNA TGTGCCAGCAGTATAGGGCAGGGGTCCGGGGAGCTGTTTTTT.

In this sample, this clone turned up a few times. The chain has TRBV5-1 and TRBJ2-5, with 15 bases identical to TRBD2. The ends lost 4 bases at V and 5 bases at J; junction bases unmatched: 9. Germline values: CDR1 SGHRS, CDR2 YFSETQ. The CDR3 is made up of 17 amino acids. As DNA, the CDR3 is TGCGCCAGCAGCCCACGGACTAGCGGGAGGGCCGATGAGACCCAGTACTTC. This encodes CASSPRTSGRADETQYF.

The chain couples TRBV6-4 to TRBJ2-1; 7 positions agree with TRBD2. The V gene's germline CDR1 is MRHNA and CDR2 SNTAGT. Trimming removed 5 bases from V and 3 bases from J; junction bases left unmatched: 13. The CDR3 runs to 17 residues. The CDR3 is CASSNFNVAGDYNEQFF. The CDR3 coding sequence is TGTGCCAGCAGTAACTTCAATGTGGCGGGAGACTACAATGAGCAGTTCTTC.